The 22 T cell receptor beta chains presented below share a single source sample, sequenced in a study of response to subunit inactivated influenza vaccine. MiXCR, run by TCRdb on the RT-PCR reads, gives a single entry per CDR3 protein. There are some 500,000 distinct CDR3 sequences in the sample; approximately 15% occur only once, and less than 4% lies in the top ten. The sequencing used CD4+ T cells sorted from PBMCs, collected 23 months after vaccination. All receptors derive from a man aged 50-75 years who received an inactivated influenza vaccine.

The chain couples TRBV5-1 to TRBJ1-1, with D possibly being TRBD1 (6 bases). V lost 0 bases, J lost 1 base, and 10 bases lay in between. The CDR3 is 15 amino acids. The V gene's germline CDR1 is SGHRS and CDR2 YFSETQ. CDR3: CASSLERGRNTEAFF. CDR3 in DNA: TGCGCCAGCAGCTTGGAACGGGGGCGGAACACTGAAGCTTTCTTT.

The chain combines TRBV7-2 with TRBJ2-4, with 7 bases that match TRBD1. CDR1 is SGHTA and CDR2 is FQGNSA in the germline V gene. The CDR3 is made up of 15 amino acids. J gave up 3 bases and V 1 base, and 3 bases lay outside the gene matches. CDR3 coding DNA: TGTGCCAGCAGCTTAGAGGGGGCGGGCAAAAACATTCAGTACTTC. Translating gives CASSLEGAGKNIQYF. The entire variable domain, with the rest obtained from reference TRBV7-2 and TRBJ2-4, is as follows: GAGVSQSPSNKVTEKGKDVELRCDPISGHTALYWYRQSLGQGLEFLIYFQGNSAPDKSGLPSDRFSAERTGGSVSTLTIQRTQQEDSAVYLCASSLEGAGKNIQYFGAGTRLSVL.

CDR3 coding DNA: TGTGCCAGCAGTTACCCGTTCGGTACGCAGTATTTT. This gives the protein CASSYPFGTQYF. The rearrangement links TRBV6-2 or TRBV6-3 to TRBJ2-3; D not certain. Germline loops: CDR1 MNHEY, CDR2 SVGEGT. The CDR3 runs 12 residues. The ends were cut back, 2 bases at V and 8 bases at J, with 8 bases in the middle.

In DNA form, the CDR3 reads TGTGCCATCAGAACCGACAGGGACGGCTACGAGCAGTACTTC. This encodes CAIRTDRDGYEQYF. V usage is TRBV10-3 and J usage is TRBJ2-7, with TRBD1 matching 7 bases. With V trimmed by 6 bases and J by 3 bases, 8 bases remained unmatched. The CDR3 is 14 amino acids. Germline assignment: CDR1 ENHRY and CDR2 SYGVKD.

This chain links TRBV5-1 with TRBJ2-7, with D tentatively TRBD1 (6 bases). The CDR3 extends over 14 amino acids. Germline CDR1 and CDR2: SGHRS and YFSETQ. Trimming took off 3 bases at V and 0 bases at J, with 10 bases between the two ends. The CDR3 region is CASSWTADSYEQYF. DNA for the CDR3: TGCGCCAGCAGCTGGACAGCAGACTCCTACGAGCAGTACTTC.

This clonotype was found a few times. V usage is TRBV6-6 and J usage is TRBJ2-7; a weak D match, TRBD2 (6 bases). Germline V lookup: CDR1 MNHNY, CDR2 SVGAGI (reference sequence). The CDR3 is 11 residues long. The CDR3 DNA sequence: TGTGCTATCGGGGAGGTTTACGAGCAGTACTTC. It translates to CAIGEVYEQYF.

V is TRBV20-1 and J is TRBJ2-7; TRBD1 matches 10 bases. V shed 6 bases, J shed 3 bases, and the junction held 14 bases outside the gene matches. CDR3 size: 16 residues. Germline CDR1 and CDR2: DFQATT and SNEGSKA (reference sequence). CDR3: CSATPPGQGSFYEQYF. In DNA form, the CDR3 reads TGCAGTGCCACCCCGCCGGGACAGGGGTCCTTCTACGAGCAGTACTTC.

The rearrangement joins TRBV29-1 to TRBJ1-5; no clear D gene. CDR1 SQVTM and CDR2 ANQGSEA come from the germline V gene. The V and J ends lost 4 bases and 2 bases respectively, with 15 bases between them. The CDR3 covers 15 residues. The CDR3 DNA is TGCAGCGTTGCTTACAGCGGGGATGGCAATCAGCCCCAGCATTTT. It encodes CSVAYSGDGNQPQHF.

The genes are TRBV12-3 or TRBV12-4 and TRBJ1-2, with D tentatively TRBD1 (5 bases). This CDR3 comprises 14 residues. V shed 6 bases and J shed 5 bases, with 16 bases lying between them. DNA for the CDR3: TGTGCCAGCAGGATACAAGGGGTGGATTATGGCTACACCTTC. It is translated as CASRIQGVDYGYTF.

The V call is TRBV25-1, the J call TRBJ2-1, with a possible D match to TRBD2 (5 bases). The ends were cut back, 7 bases at V and 5 bases at J, with 18 bases in the middle. Per the germline V gene, CDR1 is MGHDK and CDR2 is SYGVNS. The CDR3 is 15 amino acids. The CDR3 sequence: CASNSGLASHNEQFF. CDR3 nucleotides: TGTGCCAGCAACTCCGGGCTAGCCAGCCACAATGAGCAGTTCTTC.

This clonotype has more than one count but fewer than ten. The chain recombines TRBV7-8 with TRBJ2-7; 7 bases line up with TRBD1. The CDR3 contains 14 residues. CDR1 SGHVS and CDR2 FQNEAQ come from the germline V gene. The ends lost 5 bases at V and 2 bases at J; junction bases unmatched: 6. CDR3 nucleotide sequence: TGTGCCAGCAGCAAGGGACAGATTACCTACGAGCAGTACTTC. It is translated as CASSKGQITYEQYF.

This clonotype has a handful of counts. V usage is TRBV10-3 and J usage is TRBJ2-2, with 8 bases fitting TRBD1. The CDR3 is 14 residues long. Germline V gives CDR1 ENHRY, CDR2 SYGVKD. With 7 bases clipped from V and 5 bases from J, the junction kept 6 bases outside the gene matches. The CDR3 sequence is CAINDRGFTGELFF. Written as DNA, the CDR3 is TGTGCCATCAATGACAGGGGCTTTACCGGGGAGCTGTTTTTT.

The table lists this clonotype with a few counts. The J gene is TRBJ2-1, the V gene TRBV20-1; 7 nucleotides match TRBD2. J gave up 3 bases and V 1 base, and 9 bases lay outside the gene matches. Germline V gene lookup returns CDR1 DFQATT and CDR2 SNEGSKA (reference sequence). The CDR3 has 16 residues. Written as DNA, the CDR3 is TGCAGTGCTAGAGCGGGGGGATACCCTTTCTACAATGAGCAGTTCTTC. This encodes CSARAGGYPFYNEQFF.

This clonotype has a count of ten or more. V and J are TRBV5-1 and TRBJ2-3, with D maybe TRBD2 (6 bases). The germline gives CDR1 SGHRS, CDR2 YFSETQ. The germline V and J ends were trimmed by 5 bases and 5 bases, with 15 bases remaining between them. The CDR3 sequence is 14 residues long. This chain's CDR3 is CASSPGTSVDTQYF. CDR3 DNA: TGCGCCAGCAGTCCCGGGACTTCTGTAGATACGCAGTATTTT.

This sequence joins TRBV6-1 and TRBJ2-2; TRBD1 is a possible D gene (7 bases). CDR1 is MNHNS, CDR2 SASEGT, per germline. V was shortened by 6 bases and J by 4 bases, with 21 bases between the two germline ends. The CDR3 spans 17 residues. The CDR3 coding sequence is TGTGCCAGCAGGGATAATCAGGGGGTGGAGGGCACCGGGGAGCTGTTTTTT. Translating gives CASRDNQGVEGTGELFF.

This chain uses TRBV11-2 with TRBJ2-1; D tentatively fits TRBD1 or TRBD2 (5 bases each). CDR1 SGHAT and CDR2 FQNNGV come from the germline V gene. Trimming removed 1 base from V and 5 bases from J, with 15 bases in between. The CDR3 length is 16 residues. The CDR3 DNA reads as TGTGCCAGCAGCTTAGGCCGGGGCCGCCTTAACAATGAGCAGTTCTTC. Translated: CASSLGRGRLNNEQFF.

This clonotype was recorded a few times. The gene calls are TRBV2 and TRBJ1-2; D call uncertain. The ends were cut back, 4 bases at V and 9 bases at J, with 15 bases in the middle. CDR3 length: 13 residues. The V gene's germline CDR1 is SNHLY and CDR2 FYNNEI. The CDR3 sequence is CASSVVRAGRYTF. The CDR3 DNA follows: TGTGCCAGCAGTGTGGTCCGGGCTGGGCGCTACACCTTC.

This chain links TRBV4-3 with TRBJ2-1, with TRBD2 matching 7 bases. The CDR3 has 15 amino acids. CDR1 and CDR2 (germline): LGHNA, YSLEER. The junction had 8 bases not matched to a gene; V was cut back by 1 base and J by 8 bases. CDR3 sequence (DNA): TGCGCCAGCAGCCAAGGGGGCGGGAGAGTAGATGAGCAGTTCTTC. Translated, it gives CASSQGGGRVDEQFF.

This clonotype was detected a few times. V gene TRBV28 combines with J gene TRBJ1-2; 7 positions match TRBD1. Germline assignment: CDR1 MDHEN and CDR2 SYDVKM. The CDR3 is 14 amino acids. The ends lost 10 bases at V and 0 bases at J; junction bases unmatched: 8. The CDR3 here is CATSRDSTNYGYTF. The DNA for the CDR3 is TGTGCCACCAGCCGGGACAGCACTAACTATGGCTACACCTTC.

The chain is built from TRBV12-3 or TRBV12-4 and TRBJ2-5; D assignment may be TRBD1 or TRBD2 (6 bases each). There are 12 residues in the CDR3. V lost 9 bases, J lost 2 bases, and 10 bases lay in between. CDR3 loop: CARGGRQETQYF. The CDR3 DNA is TGTGCCAGGGGGGGCCGGCAAGAGACCCAGTACTTC.

The chain carries TRBV4-1 and TRBJ2-1; D possibly corresponds to TRBD2 (5 bases). The CDR3 spans 14 residues. Germline-derived CDR1 and CDR2 are MGHRA and YSYEKL. Deletions cut 0 bases from V and 7 bases from J, with 10 bases between. The CDR3 reads CASSQEFRENEQFF. DNA of the CDR3: TGCGCCAGCAGCCAAGAATTTAGGGAGAATGAGCAGTTCTTC.

This clonotype came up a few times. The rearrangement links TRBV5-1 to TRBJ2-3, with 7 nucleotides matching TRBD1. CDR3 length: 16 amino acids. With 4 bases clipped from V and 2 bases from J, the junction kept 10 bases outside the gene matches. Per germline, CDR1 SGHRS and CDR2 YFSETQ. CDR3 sequence: CASSTGQRINTDTQYF. The DNA of the CDR3 is TGCGCCAGCAGCACGGGACAGCGGATAAACACAGATACGCAGTATTTT.